This TCR beta chain was recorded in a study of blood T cell repertoires in COVID-19. Germline CDR1 is LGHDT and CDR2 is YNNKEL (reference sequence). V gave up 4 bases and J gave up 5 bases; unmatched junction bases: 6. This CDR3 spans 16 amino acids. Generated by immunoSEQ multiplex PCR, the TCRdb table keeps only in-frame clones and is missing some. This sample has over 120,000 clones, with roughly 76% found just once. The chain has TRBV3-1 (or the pseudogene TRBV3-2) and TRBJ2-2, with 11 bases matching TRBD2. The origin of this receptor is a woman between 45 and 65 years old with active or convalescent COVID-19. Sequenced: peripheral blood. The CDR3: CASSPILAGETGELFF. The DNA for the CDR3 is TGTGCCAGCAGCCCAATACTAGCGGGAGAAACCGGGGAGCTGTTTTTT.